This T cell receptor (beta chain) was captured in a study of blood T cell repertoires in COVID-19. For the study at large: Sites across the United States, Italy and Spain contributed samples from acute and convalescent COVID-19. Sample material is recorded as cDNA or gDNA derived from T cells, B-cell-depleted T cells, or PBMCs.

In the original analysis: It was from reference gene primer amplification that nucleated cell counts were estimated. Profiled with immunoSEQ multiplex PCR; TCRdb holds only in-frame clones, not every one. The DNA was the basis for D and trimming; V, J and clone size are from that table. The sample shows 100,000 or so clones, roughly 85% of them seen only once. After removal of 8 bases from V and 3 bases from J, the junction contained 8 bases not matched to a gene. The CDR3 length is 14 residues. Germline V gives CDR1 MNHEY, CDR2 SVGAGI. Sequenced: peripheral blood. The sequence was obtained from a woman in her 70s with acute or convalescent COVID-19. The chain employs TRBV6-5 and TRBJ2-3; 7 positions agree with TRBD2. CDR3: CASRSLASTDTQYF. The CDR3 DNA reads as TGTGCCAGCCGCTCACTAGCGTCTACAGATACGCAGTATTTT.